This T cell receptor (beta chain) was obtained from a study of blood T cell repertoires in COVID-19. Looking at the study overall: From T cells, B-cell-depleted T cells, or PBMCs came the material, which was cDNA or gDNA.

In the original processing: Estimation of nucleated cell counts relied on the amplification of reference gene primers. The method was immunoSEQ multiplex PCR; TCRdb's version includes in-frame clones alone and lacks a portion of them. V and J calls and clone size are copied from that table; D and trimming were computed from the DNA. The sample has under 200,000 clones, roughly 88% seen once. Germline assignment: CDR1 SGHTA and CDR2 FQGNSA. V was clipped by 5 bases and J by 9 bases, with 14 bases between them. This CDR3 is built from 13 residues. The sample was PBMCs or T cells enriched from blood (not recorded which). The chain combines TRBV7-2 with TRBJ2-1; D is perhaps TRBD2 (5 bases). This clonotype originated in a woman aged 50 to 60 who had recovered from COVID-19. The CDR3 nucleotides read TGTGCCAGCAGCCAGACCCGGGGTTTTGAGCAGTTCTTC. Its translation: CASSQTRGFEQFF.